Following are 28 T cell receptor beta chains from one sample sequenced in a study of T cells in Graves' hyperthyroidism and ophthalmopathy. Template material for amplifying TCR beta CDR3 regions consisted of RNA transcripts. An initial round of RT-PCR targeting the TCR CDR3 relied on the HTBI primer set. One entry per CDR3 protein, called by TCRdb with MiXCR from the multiplex PCR reads. This sample carries around 690,000 distinct CDR3 sequences, around 15% of them seen once, and the ten largest clones take roughly a sixth. Input material: blood. The receptors were gathered from a middle-aged man with Graves' hyperthyroidism.

The CDR3: CASSYREGRDLHF. In DNA form, the CDR3 reads TGTGCCAGCAGTTACCGGGAGGGGAGGGACCTCCACTTT. The chain is built from TRBV6-5 and TRBJ1-6; D is perhaps TRBD1 (5 bases). CDR1 and CDR2 from the germline V gene are MNHEY and SVGAGI. Trimming removed 2 bases from V and 15 bases from J, with 14 bases in between. The length of the CDR3 is 13 residues.

Many counts were recorded for this clonotype. V is TRBV6-1 and J is TRBJ1-6, with TRBD1 matching over 7 bases. Germline CDR1 MNHNS, CDR2 SASEGT. The CDR3 is made up of 15 amino acids. With 4 bases clipped from V and 3 bases from J, the junction kept 3 bases outside the gene matches. This CDR3 reads CASSGGTDYNSPLHF. As DNA, the CDR3 is TGTGCCAGCAGTGGCGGGACAGACTATAATTCACCCCTCCACTTT.

The DNA of the CDR3 is TGTGCCAGCAGCATCCTAGCGGGAGGGATCGGAGGCCATGAGCAGTTCTTC. This codes for CASSILAGGIGGHEQFF. The rearrangement uses TRBV7-9 and TRBJ2-1; 12 bases line up with TRBD2. Germline V CDR1 and CDR2: SEHNR, FQNEAQ (reference sequence). V dropped 5 bases and J dropped 8; count of bases not matched to a gene: 13. The CDR3 totals 17 residues.

CDR3 nucleotides: TGTGCCAGCAGCGTAGCAGGAGACAGGGAACAAGTAACTAATGAAAAACTGTTTTTT. As protein: CASSVAGDREQVTNEKLFF. The V and J genes are TRBV9 and TRBJ1-4; 7 nucleotides line up with TRBD1. Germline CDR1 and CDR2: SGDLS and YYNGEE. The CDR3 spans 19 residues. The J segment lost 1 base and the V segment lost 0 bases, leaving 12 bases of the junction unmatched.

Comment on this clonotype: This may come from a read error, since a much larger clone is one base off. The chain links TRBV2 to TRBJ2-7; 11 bases are shared with TRBD1. The length of the CDR3 is 13 residues. CDR1 SNHLY and CDR2 FYNNEI come from the germline V gene. CDR3: CDSVGTGGYEQYF. CDR3 coding DNA: TGTGACAGCGTCGGGACAGGGGGCTACGAGCAGTACTTC.

V and J are TRBV27 and TRBJ1-5; no firm D call. V was cut by 5 bases and J by 1 base, with 12 bases left in between. CDR1 and CDR2 (germline): MNHEY, SMNVEV (reference sequence). The CDR3 totals 15 residues. The CDR3 DNA reads TGTGCCAGCAGTATCGGTTGGGTGAGCAATCAGCCCCAGCATTTT. Translation gives CASSIGWVSNQPQHF.

The chain employs TRBV9 and TRBJ2-1; 13 bases align to TRBD2. Germline loops: CDR1 SGDLS, CDR2 YYNGEE. V dropped 2 bases and J dropped 4; count of bases not matched to a gene: 6. The CDR3 loop spans 17 amino acids. CDR3 loop: CASSVLGLAGVYNEQFF. The DNA for the CDR3 is TGTGCCAGCAGCGTTTTAGGACTAGCGGGAGTATACAATGAGCAGTTCTTC.

Notes on this clonotype: This may stem from a read error, because a much larger clone lies one nucleotide away. The chain uses TRBV27 and TRBJ2-1; TRBD2 matches at 11 bases. Germline V gene data show CDR1 as MNHEY and CDR2 as SMNVEV (reference sequence). This CDR3 is built from 16 residues. The DNA for the CDR3 is TGTGCCAGCAGCAAAATTCGGACTAGCGGGTACAAGGAGCAGTTCTTC. Protein sequence: CASSKIRTSGYKEQFF.

This clonotype was counted at least ten times. This chain connects TRBV11-2 to TRBJ2-3; TRBD2 aligns across 13 bases. V gave up 4 bases and J gave up 5 bases; unmatched junction bases: 6. The CDR3 has 16 residues. Germline assignment: CDR1 SGHAT and CDR2 FQNNGV. The CDR3 sequence is CASSSGLAGLGDTQYF. CDR3 coding DNA: TGTGCCAGCAGCTCGGGACTAGCGGGATTGGGAGATACGCAGTATTTT.

This clonotype was seen repeatedly, ten times or more. V and J are TRBV6-1 and TRBJ2-2; D possibly corresponds to TRBD2 (6 bases). Germline-derived CDR1 and CDR2 are MNHNS and SASEGT. Trimming took off 7 bases at V and 6 bases at J, with 21 bases between the two ends. The CDR3 spans 16 residues. CDR3 sequence (DNA): TGTGCCAGCACTCCCGTAATGGGAGGACCTTCCGGGGAGCTGTTTTTT. Its protein product is CASTPVMGGPSGELFF.

In this sample, this clonotype turned up many times. The chain couples TRBV6-2 or TRBV6-3 to TRBJ2-2, with 7 bases matching TRBD2. V lost 0 bases to trimming and J lost 3 bases; unmatched junction nucleotides: 7. Germline CDR1 and CDR2: MNHEY and SVGEGT. The CDR3 runs to 17 residues. CDR3 sequence: CASSYSMAGDYTGELFF. CDR3 sequence (DNA): TGTGCCAGCAGTTACTCGATGGCGGGAGATTACACCGGGGAGCTGTTTTTT.

At least ten counts were recorded for this clonotype. The chain joins TRBV12-3 or TRBV12-4 to TRBJ2-5, with D tentatively TRBD1 (5 bases). This CDR3 spans 18 amino acids. V lost 6 bases to trimming and J lost 0 bases, with 23 bases between them. This CDR3 reads CASSLRVWGRGNQETQYF. DNA for the CDR3: TGTGCCAGCAGCCTTAGGGTTTGGGGTAGGGGCAACCAAGAGACCCAGTACTTC.

This clonotype was counted many times. The rearrangement joins TRBV28 to TRBJ1-2; 8 positions match TRBD1. The CDR3 is 16 amino acids. With V trimmed by 3 bases and J by 1 base, 7 bases remained unmatched. The germline V gene has CDR1 MDHEN and CDR2 SYDVKM. As DNA, the CDR3 is TGTGCCAGCAGTTTTCAGGGGGCGCCGAGTAACTATGGCTACACCTTC. Protein sequence: CASSFQGAPSNYGYTF.

This clonotype was detected many times. This chain uses TRBV2 with TRBJ1-2; TRBD1 is a possible D gene (5 bases). CDR3 size: 12 residues. CDR1 and CDR2 from the germline V gene are SNHLY and FYNNEI. Trimming took 7 bases from V and 10 from J, leaving 16 bases between them. The CDR3 sequence: CASMRIQASYTF. The CDR3 DNA is TGTGCCAGCATGAGGATACAGGCCTCCTACACCTTC.

The CDR3 loop reads CASSLRLAGAQTPGSPELFF. The CDR3 bases are TGTGCCAGCAGCTTACGACTAGCGGGAGCTCAGACACCGGGGAGCCCGGAGCTGTTTTTT. The V gene is TRBV7-6, the J gene TRBJ2-2; 12 bases align to TRBD2. Germline CDR1 and CDR2: SGHVS and FNYEAQ. The CDR3 is 20 amino acids. With 2 bases clipped from V and 10 bases from J, the junction kept 20 bases outside the gene matches. The full variable domain, in which reference TRBV7-6 and TRBJ2-2 provide the parts outside the CDR3, is GAGVSQSPRYKVTKRGQDVALRCDPISGHVSLYWYRQALGQGPEFLTYFNYEAQQDKSGLPNDRFSAERPEGSISTLTIQRTEQRDSAMYRCASSLRLAGAQTPGSPELFFGEGSRLTVL.

The chain employs TRBV29-1 and TRBJ2-7, with D uncertain. The CDR3 loop spans 13 amino acids. The germline gives CDR1 SQVTM, CDR2 ANQGSEA. Trimming pared 3 bases from V and 2 bases from J, leaving 11 bases between. CDR3 coding DNA: TGCAGCGTTGAGTCGGAAAACACCTACGAGCAGTACTTC. It specifies CSVESENTYEQYF.

The chain links TRBV27 to TRBJ1-1; D is perhaps TRBD1 (6 bases). The ends were cut back, 6 bases at V and 1 base at J, with 12 bases in the middle. In germline, CDR1 is MNHEY, CDR2 SMNVEV (reference sequence). The CDR3 is 14 amino acids. The CDR3 nucleotides are TGTGCCAGCAGATCACAGGGCCAGAACACTGAAGCTTTCTTT. Translated: CASRSQGQNTEAFF.

In its sample, this clonotype was seen a few times. The rearrangement uses TRBV20-1 and TRBJ2-3; D is perhaps TRBD2 (6 bases). The CDR3 loop spans 15 amino acids. With 0 bases removed from V and 1 base from J, the gap between germline ends came to 11 bases. The germline CDR1 and CDR2 sequences are DFQATT and SNEGSKA (reference sequence). The CDR3 DNA reads as TGCAGTGCTAGAGACAACGCGGGACGCACAGATACGCAGTATTTT. This sequence encodes CSARDNAGRTDTQYF.

This clonotype was observed many times. The V and J genes are TRBV28 and TRBJ1-2; D is uncertain. V shed 2 bases and J shed 4 bases, with 5 bases lying between them. The CDR3 loop spans 12 amino acids. Germline V gene sequence: CDR1 MDHEN, CDR2 SYDVKM. The CDR3 loop reads CASSLKSYGYTF. CDR3 nucleotides: TGTGCCAGCAGTTTAAAGAGCTATGGCTACACCTTC.

The J gene is TRBJ2-1, the V gene TRBV13; maybe TRBD2 (6 bases). Germline V lookup: CDR1 PRHDT, CDR2 FYEKMQ (reference sequence). The CDR3 is 14 amino acids. V gave up 0 bases and J gave up 9 bases, with 12 bases separating them. This CDR3 reads CASSLGTRVGEQFF. The CDR3 DNA reads TGTGCCAGCAGCTTAGGGACTAGGGTTGGTGAGCAGTTCTTC.

The J gene is TRBJ2-7, the V gene TRBV5-1; D might be TRBD1 (5 bases). This CDR3 spans 13 amino acids. The germline gives CDR1 SGHRS, CDR2 YFSETQ. V shed 4 bases and J shed 3 bases, with 11 bases lying between them. The CDR3 coding sequence is TGCGCCAGCAGCCCTACGGACAACTACGAGCAGTACTTC. As protein: CASSPTDNYEQYF.

V gene TRBV28 combines with J gene TRBJ2-1; D remains unclear. The V gene's germline CDR1 is MDHEN and CDR2 SYDVKM. Trimming took 3 bases from V and 4 from J, leaving 10 bases between them. The CDR3 is 14 amino acids. The CDR3 sequence is CASSFETEYNEQFF. DNA of the CDR3: TGTGCCAGCAGTTTTGAGACGGAGTACAATGAGCAGTTCTTC.

This clonotype occurred a few times. A read error may be the cause here, since a much bigger clone is one base away. The gene calls are TRBV28 and TRBJ2-7; 10 nucleotides match TRBD2. The CDR3 has 15 residues. Germline-derived CDR1 and CDR2 are MDHEN and SYDVKM. The junction had 8 bases not matched to a gene; V was cut back by 6 bases and J by 3 bases. CDR3 sequence (DNA): TGTGCCAGCAGCGCAACTAGCGGGGCCCTCTACGAGCAGTACTTC. This translates into CASSATSGALYEQYF.

The chain uses TRBV7-9 and TRBJ2-7; a possible D gene is TRBD1 (5 bases). Germline CDR1 SEHNR, CDR2 FQNEAQ (reference sequence). This CDR3 has 13 residues. The germline V and J ends were trimmed by 4 bases and 6 bases, with 13 bases remaining between them. CDR3 coding DNA: TGTGCCAGCAGCTATGGACAAGTTTTCGAGCAGTACTTC. The encoded protein is CASSYGQVFEQYF.

The gene calls are TRBV10-3 and TRBJ2-7, with TRBD1 matching 11 bases. The CDR3 loop spans 14 amino acids. V shed 7 bases and J 4 bases; nucleotides not matched to a gene: 6. Germline-derived CDR1 and CDR2 are ENHRY and SYGVKD. The CDR3 is CAINIGTGGYEQYF. The CDR3 DNA follows: TGTGCCATCAACATCGGGACAGGGGGATACGAGCAGTACTTC.

This clonotype has a handful of counts. The chain uses TRBV30 and TRBJ2-2, with D possibly matching TRBD1 (6 bases). This CDR3 contains 13 residues. Trimming took 5 bases from V and 7 from J, leaving 14 bases between them. Germline CDR1 and CDR2: GTSNPN and SVGIG (reference sequence). The chain's CDR3 is CAWGRGEVGELFF. The CDR3, as DNA: TGTGCCTGGGGCAGGGGAGAGGTCGGGGAGCTGTTTTTT.

This clonotype showed up many times. The genes are TRBV24-1 and TRBJ2-2; TRBD2 matches 7 bases. The junction had 10 bases not matched to a gene; V was cut back by 1 base and J by 6 bases. The CDR3 runs to 17 residues. Per the germline V gene, CDR1 is KGHDR and CDR2 is SFDVKD. The CDR3 nucleotides are TGTGCCACCAGTGATTTACCTAGCGGAGACCCCCCCGGGGAGCTGTTTTTT. Translation gives CATSDLPSGDPPGELFF.

In this sample, this clonotype turned up many times. V and J are TRBV28 and TRBJ1-5; D remains ambiguous. CDR1 is MDHEN, CDR2 SYDVKM, per germline. This CDR3 comprises 15 residues. Trimming shortened V by 3 bases and J by 4 bases, and 13 bases separated the two germline ends. As DNA, the CDR3 is TGTGCCAGCAGTTTGGCCCTAGGGTCGAATCAGCCCCAGCATTTT. Translation: CASSLALGSNQPQHF. Complete variable domain (other parts from reference TRBV28 and TRBJ1-5): DVKVTQSSRYLVKRTGEKVFLECVQDMDHENMFWYRQDPGLGLRLIYFSYDVKMKEKGDIPEGYSVSREKKERFSLILESASTNQTSMYLCASSLALGSNQPQHFGDGTRLSIL.